This T cell receptor (beta chain) derives from a study of regulatory T cells in long-lasting Graves disease. For the study at large: Graves' patients, newly diagnosed, had taken antithyroid drugs under 3 months. Study findings and constraints: A greater number of public clonotypes (about 2,900) was shared by persistent patients than by new patients (approximately 1,000). Among samples with persistent disease, TRBV28, TRBJ1-2 and TRBJ2-5 were favored.

The CDR3 sequence is 18 residues long. J gave up 8 bases and V 4 bases, and 16 bases lay outside the gene matches. Per germline, CDR1 SEHNR and CDR2 FQNEAQ (reference sequence). Regarding time point: newly diagnosed GD, antithyroid drugs for less than 3 months. PBMC RNA served as the TCR library source. Patients were enrolled at an endocrinology department in Xi'an, China. Relying on iRepertoire HTBI primers and Arm-PCR of CDR3 regions, the team built TCR beta libraries. MiXCR, run by TCRdb on the multiplex PCR reads, gives a single entry per CDR3 protein. The sample lists some 340,000 distinct CDR3 sequences; roughly 12% were seen once. This clonotype has ten or more counts. Its antigen is unidentified. The same data also went into a second study, on T cells in Graves' hyperthyroidism and ophthalmopathy.

Sample: peripheral blood mononuclear cells (PBMCs), taken at new diagnosis, from a patient treated with antithyroid drugs. The chain joins TRBV7-9 to TRBJ2-1, with 11 bases that match TRBD2. The TCR comes from a woman aged 18-29 years with Graves disease. This chain's CDR3 is CASSSEWVAGGPLDEQFF. In DNA form, the CDR3 reads TGTGCCAGCAGCTCGGAGTGGGTAGCGGGAGGGCCATTGGATGAGCAGTTCTTC.